This entry is about one T cell receptor (beta chain). The antigen is not known. Diagnostic criteria for definite or probable disease, in their recently defined form, were met by the patients with Susac syndrome. This sample was included in a study of CD8 T cells in Susac syndrome. Findings and limits, study-wide: Within Susac syndrome CD4+ T cell repertoires, clonal expansion was not evident.

Reverse transcription used about 0.5 to 1 ug RNA and random hexamers. The TCR beta CDR3 was amplified by immunoSEQ multiplex PCR across 54 Vbeta, 13 Jbeta. TCRdb reanalysed the immunoSEQ multiplex PCR reads using MiXCR and keeps one entry per CDR3 protein. Here the sample spans 200,000 to 300,000 distinct CDR3 sequences, 90% to 96% being singletons. This CDR3 region has 14 residues. Germline V gene lookup returns CDR1 DFQATT and CDR2 SNEGSKA (reference sequence). V was cut by 2 bases and J by 3 bases, with 13 bases left in between. The clonotype originates from a human donor with Susac syndrome. The sequenced material came from CD4+ T cells from PBMCs. The rearrangement links TRBV20-1 to TRBJ1-1; D might be TRBD1 (5 bases). The CDR3 nucleotides read TGCAGTGCTAGAAAGGGGTCGGGGGACACTGAAGCTTTCTTT. It codes for CSARKGSGDTEAFF.